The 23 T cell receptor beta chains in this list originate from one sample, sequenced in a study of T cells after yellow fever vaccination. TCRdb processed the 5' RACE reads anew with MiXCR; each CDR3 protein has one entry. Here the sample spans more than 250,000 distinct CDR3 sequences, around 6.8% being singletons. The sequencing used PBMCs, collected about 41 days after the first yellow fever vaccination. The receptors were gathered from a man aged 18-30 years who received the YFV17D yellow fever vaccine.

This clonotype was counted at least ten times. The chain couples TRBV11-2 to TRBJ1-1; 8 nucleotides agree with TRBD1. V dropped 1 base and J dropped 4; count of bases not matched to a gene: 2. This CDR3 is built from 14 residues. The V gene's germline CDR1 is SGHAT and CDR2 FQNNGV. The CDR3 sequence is CASSLGQGRTEAFF. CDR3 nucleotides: TGTGCCAGCAGCTTAGGACAGGGGCGCACTGAAGCTTTCTTT.

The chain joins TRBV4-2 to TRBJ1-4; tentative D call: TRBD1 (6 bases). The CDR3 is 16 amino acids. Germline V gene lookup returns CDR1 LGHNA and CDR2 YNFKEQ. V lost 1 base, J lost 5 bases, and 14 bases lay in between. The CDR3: CASSQVSRGKNEKLFF. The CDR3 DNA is TGTGCCAGCAGCCAAGTGTCCAGGGGCAAGAATGAAAAACTGTTTTTT.

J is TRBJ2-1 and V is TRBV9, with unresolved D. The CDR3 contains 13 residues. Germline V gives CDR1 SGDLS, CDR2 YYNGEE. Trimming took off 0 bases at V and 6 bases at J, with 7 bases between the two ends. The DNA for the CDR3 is TGTGCCAGCAGCGTAGGGGTTATCAATGAGCAGTTCTTC. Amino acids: CASSVGVINEQFF.

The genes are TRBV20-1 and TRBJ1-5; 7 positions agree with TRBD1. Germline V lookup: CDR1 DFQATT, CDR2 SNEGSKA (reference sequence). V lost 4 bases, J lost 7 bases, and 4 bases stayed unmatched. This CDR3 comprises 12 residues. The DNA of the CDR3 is TGCAGTGCTATCAGGGGGGCCCAGCCCCAGCATTTT. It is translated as CSAIRGAQPQHF.

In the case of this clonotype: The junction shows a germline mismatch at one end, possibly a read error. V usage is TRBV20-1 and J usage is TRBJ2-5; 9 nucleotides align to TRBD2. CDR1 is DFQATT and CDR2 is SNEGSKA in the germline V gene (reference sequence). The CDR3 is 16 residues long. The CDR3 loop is CCARAPLRGGLETQYF. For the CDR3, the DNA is TGCTGTGCTAGGGCCCCGCTGCGGGGGGGCCTAGAGACCCAGTACTTC.

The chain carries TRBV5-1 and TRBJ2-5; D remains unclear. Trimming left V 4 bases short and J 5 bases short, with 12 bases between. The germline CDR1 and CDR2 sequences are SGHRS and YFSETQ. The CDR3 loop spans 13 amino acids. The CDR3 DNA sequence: TGCGCCAGCAGCCACCCCGGCCGGGAGACCCAGTACTTC. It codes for CASSHPGRETQYF.

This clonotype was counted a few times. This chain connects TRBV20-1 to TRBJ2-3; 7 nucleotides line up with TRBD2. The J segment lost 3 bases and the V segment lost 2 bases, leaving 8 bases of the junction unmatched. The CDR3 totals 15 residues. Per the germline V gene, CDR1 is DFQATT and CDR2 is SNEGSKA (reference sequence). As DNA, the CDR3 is TGCAGTGCTAGATCCGCGGGGGTAGGGACAGATACGCAGTATTTT. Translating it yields CSARSAGVGTDTQYF.

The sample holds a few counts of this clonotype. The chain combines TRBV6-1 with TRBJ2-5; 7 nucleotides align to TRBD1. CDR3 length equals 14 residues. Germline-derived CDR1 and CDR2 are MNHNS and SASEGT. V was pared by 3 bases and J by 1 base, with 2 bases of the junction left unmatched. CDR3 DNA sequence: TGTGCCAGCAGTGACTGGGACAGCCAAGAGACCCAGTACTTC. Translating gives CASSDWDSQETQYF.

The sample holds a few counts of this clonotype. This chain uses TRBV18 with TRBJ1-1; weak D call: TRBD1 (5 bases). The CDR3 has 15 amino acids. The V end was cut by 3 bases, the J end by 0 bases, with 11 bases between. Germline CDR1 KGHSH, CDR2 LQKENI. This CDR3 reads CASSPGWGMNTEAFF. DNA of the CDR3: TGTGCCAGCTCACCGGGATGGGGGATGAACACTGAAGCTTTCTTT.

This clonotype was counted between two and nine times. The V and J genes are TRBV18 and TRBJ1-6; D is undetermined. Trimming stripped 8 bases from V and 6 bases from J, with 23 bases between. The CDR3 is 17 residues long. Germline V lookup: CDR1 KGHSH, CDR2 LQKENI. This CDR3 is CASTGGSRAAPNSPLHF. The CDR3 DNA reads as TGTGCCAGCACGGGAGGGTCGAGGGCTGCTCCTAATTCACCCCTCCACTTT.

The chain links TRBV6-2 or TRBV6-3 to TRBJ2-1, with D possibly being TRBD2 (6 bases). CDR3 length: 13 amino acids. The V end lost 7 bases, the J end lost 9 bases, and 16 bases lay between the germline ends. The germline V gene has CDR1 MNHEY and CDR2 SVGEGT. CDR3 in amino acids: CASNTGLAIEQFF. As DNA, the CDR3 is TGTGCCAGCAACACGGGGCTAGCGATTGAGCAGTTCTTC.

The DNA for the CDR3 is TGTGCCAGCAGCCAAGCTCAGGGGTCCTATAATTCACCCCTCCACTTT. Translating it yields CASSQAQGSYNSPLHF. V usage is TRBV4-2 and J usage is TRBJ1-6; tentatively, D is TRBD1 (6 bases). The CDR3 extends over 16 amino acids. Germline CDR1 LGHNA, CDR2 YNFKEQ. The ends were cut back, 1 base at V and 1 base at J, with 8 bases in the middle.

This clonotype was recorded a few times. This CDR3 reads CASSREMEGGTDTQYF. The CDR3 DNA follows: TGCGCCAGCAGCCGAGAAATGGAAGGGGGCACAGATACGCAGTATTTT. This rearrangement joins TRBV4-3 to TRBJ2-3, with D possibly being TRBD1 (5 bases). CDR1 and CDR2 from the germline V gene are LGHNA and YSLEER. The CDR3 consists of 16 residues. V lost 4 bases and J 1 base, leaving 15 bases between the germline ends.

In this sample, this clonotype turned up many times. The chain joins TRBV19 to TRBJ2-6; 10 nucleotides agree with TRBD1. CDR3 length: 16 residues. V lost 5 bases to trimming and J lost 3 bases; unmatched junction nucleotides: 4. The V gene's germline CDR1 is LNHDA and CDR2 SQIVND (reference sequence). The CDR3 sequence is CASSRQGAIGANVLTF. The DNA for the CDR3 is TGTGCCAGTAGTCGACAGGGGGCGATTGGGGCCAACGTCCTGACTTTC.

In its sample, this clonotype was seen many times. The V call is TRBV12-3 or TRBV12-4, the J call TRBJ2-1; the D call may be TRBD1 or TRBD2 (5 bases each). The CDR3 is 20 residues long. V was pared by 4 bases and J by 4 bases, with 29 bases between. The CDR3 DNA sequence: TGTGCCAGCAGTTCCGGGGAAAAGGGGTTTTGGGGCATACTTTACAATGAGCAGTTCTTC. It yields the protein CASSSGEKGFWGILYNEQFF.

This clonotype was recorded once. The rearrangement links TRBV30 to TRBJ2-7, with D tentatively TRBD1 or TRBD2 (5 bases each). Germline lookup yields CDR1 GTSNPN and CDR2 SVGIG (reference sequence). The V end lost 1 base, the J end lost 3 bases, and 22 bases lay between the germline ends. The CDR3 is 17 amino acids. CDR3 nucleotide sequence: TGTGCCTGGAGTGAACCGGGACCGGGGTTTTCAAGCTACGAGCAGTACTTC. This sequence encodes CAWSEPGPGFSSYEQYF.

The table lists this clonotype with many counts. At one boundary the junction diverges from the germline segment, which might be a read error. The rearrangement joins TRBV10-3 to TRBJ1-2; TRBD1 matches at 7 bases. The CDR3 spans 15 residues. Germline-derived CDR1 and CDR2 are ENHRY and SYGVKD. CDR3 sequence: CAISEWRGRDYGYTF. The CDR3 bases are TGTGCCATCAGCGAGTGGAGGGGGCGAGACTATGGCTACACCTTC.

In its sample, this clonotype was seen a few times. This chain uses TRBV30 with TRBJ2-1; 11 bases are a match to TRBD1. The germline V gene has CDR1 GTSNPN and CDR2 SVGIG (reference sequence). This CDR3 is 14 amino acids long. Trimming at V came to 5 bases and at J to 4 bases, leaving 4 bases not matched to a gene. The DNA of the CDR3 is TGTGCCTGGTGGACAGGGGGCAAGTACAATGAGCAGTTCTTC. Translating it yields CAWWTGGKYNEQFF.

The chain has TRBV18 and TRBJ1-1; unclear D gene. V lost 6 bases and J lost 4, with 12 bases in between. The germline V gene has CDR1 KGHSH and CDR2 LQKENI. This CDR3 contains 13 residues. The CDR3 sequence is CASSLDAGTEAFF. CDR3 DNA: TGTGCCAGCTCGCTAGACGCCGGCACTGAAGCTTTCTTT.

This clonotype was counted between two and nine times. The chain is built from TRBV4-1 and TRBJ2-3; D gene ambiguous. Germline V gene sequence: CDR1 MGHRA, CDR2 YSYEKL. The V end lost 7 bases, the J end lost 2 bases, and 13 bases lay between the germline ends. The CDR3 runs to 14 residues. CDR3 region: CASTQFEPTDTQYF. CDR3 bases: TGCGCCAGCACTCAGTTTGAGCCCACAGATACGCAGTATTTT.

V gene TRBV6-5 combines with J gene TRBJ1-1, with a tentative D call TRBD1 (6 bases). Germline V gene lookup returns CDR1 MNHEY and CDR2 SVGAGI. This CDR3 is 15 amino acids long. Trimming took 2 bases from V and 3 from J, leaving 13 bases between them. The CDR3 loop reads CASSYDYRDYTEAFF. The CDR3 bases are TGTGCCAGCAGTTACGATTACAGGGATTACACTGAAGCTTTCTTT.

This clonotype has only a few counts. The CDR3 spells CSAYPLGEQFF. CDR3 nucleotide sequence: TGCAGTGCTTACCCCTTGGGCGAGCAGTTCTTC. The chain is built from TRBV20-1 and TRBJ2-1; no firm D call. Germline loops: CDR1 DFQATT, CDR2 SNEGSKA (reference sequence). With 5 bases removed from V and 10 bases from J, the gap between germline ends came to 12 bases. The CDR3 consists of 11 residues.

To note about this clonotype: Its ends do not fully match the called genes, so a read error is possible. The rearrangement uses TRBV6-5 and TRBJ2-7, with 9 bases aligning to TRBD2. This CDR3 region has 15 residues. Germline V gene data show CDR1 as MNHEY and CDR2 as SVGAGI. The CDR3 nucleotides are TGTGCCAGCACTTACTCGGCGGGGGGGATTCTCGAGCAGTACTTC. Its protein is CASTYSAGGILEQYF.